Presented here are 23 T cell receptor beta chains from one specimen sequenced in a study of blood T cell repertoires in COVID-19. Assay: immunoSEQ multiplex PCR; the TCRdb copy retains only in-frame clones and omits some. The table includes tens of thousands of clones, over 75% detected once. Sequenced material: peripheral blood. Source of these receptors: a man aged 80 or over with acute or convalescent COVID-19.

The rearrangement links TRBV30 to TRBJ2-2; 7 nucleotides agree with TRBD1. The CDR3 consists of 14 residues. The trim removed 5 bases at V and 6 bases at J, leaving 9 bases unmatched. Germline loops: CDR1 GTSNPN, CDR2 SVGIG (reference sequence). CDR3: CAWSIFQGAGELFF. The DNA of the CDR3 is TGTGCCTGGTCCATCTTCCAGGGGGCCGGGGAGCTGTTTTTT.

This clone occurred once. The V and J genes are TRBV18 and TRBJ1-1; the match to TRBD1 covers 12 bases. Germline V gives CDR1 KGHSH, CDR2 LQKENI. The junction had 2 bases not matched to a gene; V was cut back by 3 bases and J by 3 bases. This CDR3 spans 15 amino acids. The CDR3: CASSPGQGAYTEAFF. The CDR3 bases are TGTGCCAGCTCACCGGGACAGGGGGCGTACACTGAAGCTTTCTTT. The whole variable domain, remainder taken from reference TRBV18 and TRBJ1-1, is NAGVMQNPRHLVRRRGQEARLRCSPMKGHSHVYWYRQLPEEGLKFMVYLQKENIIDESGMPKERFSAEFPKEGPSILRIQQVVRGDSAAYFCASSPGQGAYTEAFFGQGTRLTVV.

The chain has TRBV19 and TRBJ1-4; 9 bases align to TRBD1. Germline V gives CDR1 LNHDA, CDR2 SQIVND (reference sequence). Trimming cost V 5 bases and J 8 bases; bases outside gene matches: 6. The CDR3 has 14 amino acids. This CDR3 reads CASSATGGSEKLFF. In nucleotides, the CDR3 is TGTGCCAGTAGTGCTACAGGGGGCAGCGAAAAACTGTTTTTT.

V and J are TRBV7-2 and TRBJ2-2; 9 bases match TRBD2. The CDR3 runs to 15 residues. Germline CDR1 is SGHTA and CDR2 is FQGNSA. The V gene end was trimmed by 5 bases and the J gene end by 3 bases; junction bases not matched to a gene: 4. The CDR3 nucleotides read TGTGCCAGCAGCGTCGCGGGAGGGGACACCGGGGAGCTGTTTTTT. Translated: CASSVAGGDTGELFF.

This clone was found a few times. The rearrangement links TRBV2 to TRBJ1-2, with D possibly matching TRBD1 (6 bases). Germline loops: CDR1 SNHLY, CDR2 FYNNEI. The CDR3 extends over 12 amino acids. The V and J ends lost 8 bases and 7 bases respectively, with 14 bases between them. This CDR3 reads CASSAGDAGYTF. The CDR3 DNA sequence: TGTGCCAGCTCGGCAGGGGACGCTGGCTACACCTTC.

The chain combines TRBV11-2 with TRBJ1-6, with D perhaps matching TRBD1 (6 bases). Germline lookup yields CDR1 SGHAT and CDR2 FQNNGV. This CDR3 contains 13 residues. V dropped 7 bases and J dropped 4 bases, with 8 bases sitting between them. This CDR3 is CASTQGYNSPLHF. The CDR3 nucleotides read TGTGCCAGCACCCAGGGGTATAATTCACCCCTCCACTTT.

The chain recombines TRBV19 with TRBJ1-4; perhaps TRBD1 as D (6 bases). The germline V and J ends were trimmed by 5 bases and 8 bases, with 15 bases remaining between them. This CDR3 region has 14 residues. Per the germline V gene, CDR1 is LNHDA and CDR2 is SQIVND (reference sequence). The CDR3 sequence: CASSQQGKGEKLFF. The CDR3 coding sequence is TGTGCCAGTAGTCAACAGGGAAAAGGAGAAAAACTGTTTTTT.

The chain has TRBV4-2 and TRBJ2-7, with 7 positions matching TRBD1. CDR3 length: 16 amino acids. J gave up 4 bases and V 0 bases, and 9 bases lay outside the gene matches. Germline-derived CDR1 and CDR2 are LGHNA and YNFKEQ. The CDR3 sequence: CASSQDRTGAQYEQYF. CDR3 nucleotide sequence: TGTGCCAGCAGCCAAGACCGAACAGGGGCTCAGTACGAGCAGTACTTC.

The V gene is TRBV7-9, the J gene TRBJ2-7, with 11 bases matching TRBD1. The CDR3 spans 15 residues. Looked up from germline, CDR1 is SEHNR and CDR2 is FQNEAQ (reference sequence). V was pared by 2 bases and J by 6 bases, with 6 bases of the junction left unmatched. The CDR3 nucleotides are TGTGCCAGCAGCTTAAGGACAGGGGGCTTCGGCGAGCAGTACTTC. Translating it yields CASSLRTGGFGEQYF.

The chain links TRBV6-5 to TRBJ1-2; 7 nucleotides align to TRBD1. CDR3 length: 13 residues. CDR1 MNHEY and CDR2 SVGAGI come from the germline V gene. Losses at the gene ends were 5 bases for V and 9 bases for J; bases not matched to a gene: 9. This CDR3 is CASSNRGAFRYTF. CDR3 sequence (DNA): TGTGCCAGCAGTAACAGGGGCGCTTTCCGCTACACCTTC.

This sequence joins TRBV4-2 and TRBJ2-3, with 16 bases that match TRBD2. Germline V gives CDR1 LGHNA, CDR2 YNFKEQ. This CDR3 has 20 amino acids. V lost 1 base to trimming and J lost 1 base; unmatched junction nucleotides: 8. CDR3 loop: CASSQAPGLAGGVGTDTQYF. The CDR3 coding sequence is TGTGCCAGCAGCCAAGCACCGGGACTAGCGGGGGGGGTAGGCACAGATACGCAGTATTTT.

In its sample, this clone was seen a few times. The chain couples TRBV5-5 to TRBJ2-7; possibly TRBD2 for D (6 bases). The CDR3 consists of 15 residues. V dropped 3 bases and J dropped 0 bases, with 13 bases sitting between them. CDR1 SGHKS and CDR2 YYEKEE come from the germline V gene (reference sequence). The CDR3 DNA reads TGTGCCAGCAGCTCGTGGGGGGTCAGCTCCTACGAGCAGTACTTC. It specifies CASSSWGVSSYEQYF. Full variable domain (missing parts from reference TRBV5-5 and TRBJ2-7): DAGVTQSPTHLIKTRGQQVTLRCSPISGHKSVSWYQQVLGQGPQFIFQYYEKEERGRGNFPDRFSARQFPNYSSELNVNALLLGDSALYLCASSSWGVSSYEQYFGPGTRLTVT.

The chain combines TRBV10-1 with TRBJ2-7, with a weak D call TRBD2 (5 bases). The CDR3 consists of 14 residues. Trimming removed 7 bases from V and 2 bases from J, with 15 bases in between. The germline CDR1 and CDR2 sequences are WNHNN and SYGVQD (reference sequence). The CDR3 protein is CASTGVSETYEQYF. The DNA for the CDR3 is TGCGCCAGCACCGGGGTTAGCGAGACCTACGAGCAGTACTTC.

The J gene is TRBJ1-2, the V gene TRBV7-9, with a possible D match to TRBD1 (6 bases). The V gene's germline CDR1 is SEHNR and CDR2 FQNEAQ (reference sequence). Trimming removed 5 bases at V and 3 bases at J, with 13 bases between. CDR3 length: 14 amino acids. The CDR3 region is CASSTHRADYGYTF. CDR3 DNA: TGTGCCAGCAGCACCCACAGGGCCGACTATGGCTACACCTTC.

The DNA of the CDR3 is TGTGCCATCAGTAGACAGGGAAACTATGGCTACACCTTC. Amino acids: CAISRQGNYGYTF. The chain employs TRBV10-3 and TRBJ1-2; 7 nucleotides align to TRBD1. Germline CDR1 is ENHRY and CDR2 is SYGVKD. This CDR3 spans 13 amino acids. V dropped 5 bases and J dropped 2; count of bases not matched to a gene: 2.

The CDR3 loop reads CASSLSGNGGQYF. In DNA form, the CDR3 reads TGTGCCAGCAGCTTATCTGGGAACGGAGGACAGTATTTT. The J gene is TRBJ2-3, the V gene TRBV7-2, with D possibly being TRBD2 (5 bases). This CDR3 contains 13 residues. Trimming removed 2 bases at V and 12 bases at J, with 15 bases between. Germline V gene data show CDR1 as SGHTA and CDR2 as FQGNSA.

The chain is built from TRBV3-1 (or the pseudogene TRBV3-2) and TRBJ1-2, with TRBD1 as a possible D gene (5 bases). The CDR3 sequence is 16 residues long. The germline V gene has CDR1 LGHDT and CDR2 YNNKEL (reference sequence). The germline V and J ends were trimmed by 4 bases and 7 bases, with 22 bases remaining between them. In DNA, the CDR3 is TGTGCCAGCAGCCCCTCGGGGCCCGGGGGGAGAGTTGGCTACACCTTC. This sequence encodes CASSPSGPGGRVGYTF.

This clone appeared a single time. The chain carries TRBV5-4 and TRBJ2-5, with TRBD2 matching over 12 bases. With 7 bases clipped from V and 2 bases from J, the junction kept 0 bases outside the gene matches. The CDR3 has 13 amino acids. Looked up from germline, CDR1 is SGHNT and CDR2 is YYREEE (reference sequence). The CDR3 sequence: CASGLAGQETQYF. The CDR3 DNA follows: TGTGCCAGCGGACTAGCGGGGCAAGAGACCCAGTACTTC.

This chain connects TRBV6-5 to TRBJ2-7; no clear D. From germline, CDR1 is MNHEY and CDR2 SVGAGI. This CDR3 comprises 13 residues. Between the trimmed V and J ends, which lost 2 bases and 3 bases, there was a span of 8 bases. This CDR3 is CASSYDTYYEQYF. CDR3 bases: TGTGCCAGCAGTTACGACACCTACTACGAGCAGTACTTC.

This chain uses TRBV5-1 with TRBJ2-5, with D possibly TRBD2 on 5 matching bases. CDR3 size: 14 residues. Germline values: CDR1 SGHRS, CDR2 YFSETQ. V was pared by 7 bases and J by 5 bases, with 18 bases between. The DNA for the CDR3 is TGCGCCAGCCTCTTTGATGAGGGTTCGGAGACCCAGTACTTC. Protein: CASLFDEGSETQYF. The full variable domain, rest sourced from reference TRBV5-1 and TRBJ2-5, is KAGVTQTPRYLIKTRGQQVTLSCSPISGHRSVSWYQQTPGQGLQFLFEYFSETQRNKGNFPGRFSGRQFSNSRSEMNVSTLELGDSALYLCASLFDEGSETQYFGPGTRLLVL.

V usage is TRBV7-2 and J usage is TRBJ2-3; D possibly corresponds to TRBD2 (7 bases). Germline values: CDR1 SGHTA, CDR2 FQGNSA. The CDR3 loop spans 14 amino acids. The V gene lost 3 bases and the J gene lost 7 bases, with 14 bases spanning the gap. CDR3 bases: TGTGCCAGCAGCTTGGGGGGGGCCGAACATACGCAGTATTTT. Its protein product is CASSLGGAEHTQYF.

V gene TRBV5-4 combines with J gene TRBJ2-6; no definite D call. There are 17 residues in the CDR3. Germline V lookup: CDR1 SGHNT, CDR2 YYREEE (reference sequence). V gave up 0 bases and J gave up 0 bases, with 10 bases separating them. Here the CDR3 DNA reads TGTGCCAGCAGCTTGGTCGCCAGTCGCTCTGGGGCCAACGTCCTGACTTTC. This translates into CASSLVASRSGANVLTF. Drawing the rest from reference TRBV5-4 and TRBJ2-6, the complete variable domain is ETGVTQSPTHLIKTRGQQVTLRCSSQSGHNTVSWYQQALGQGPQFIFQYYREEENGRGNFPPRFSGLQFPNYSSELNVNALELDDSALYLCASSLVASRSGANVLTFGAGSRLTVL.

This clone was observed a single time. The chain employs TRBV3-1 (or the pseudogene TRBV3-2) and TRBJ2-6; D gene uncertain. CDR1 is LGHDT, CDR2 YNNKEL, per germline (reference sequence). The ends were cut back, 4 bases at V and 0 bases at J, with 7 bases in the middle. The CDR3 is 15 amino acids. For the CDR3, the DNA is TGTGCCAGCAGCCCCTCGGGCTCTGGGGCCAACGTCCTGACTTTC. Protein product: CASSPSGSGANVLTF.